What follows describes a single T cell receptor beta chain. This sample was included in a study of OX40 agonist ivuxolimab in advanced cancers. Assay: immunoSEQ multiplex PCR; the TCRdb copy retains only in-frame clones and omits some. The sample includes 50,000 to 65,000 clones, approximately 88% of them seen just once. This CDR3 comprises 11 residues. From germline, CDR1 is SGHNT and CDR2 YYREEE (reference sequence). Trimming took 0 bases from V and 4 from J, leaving 1 base between them. Any history of autoimmune disease or systemic immunosuppression disqualified patients. This TCR was recovered from an adult with an advanced solid tumor such as melanoma, head and neck, liver or kidney cancer. This sequence joins TRBV5-4 and TRBJ1-1; D gene uncertain. The specimen was CD4+ or CD8+ T cells sorted from blood, collected in a trial of the OX40 agonist ivuxolimab. The CDR3 DNA follows: TGTGCCAGCAGCTTGGGCACTGAAGCTTTCTTT. Protein: CASSLGTEAFF.